The T cell receptor beta chain under discussion was sequenced for a study of response to subunit inactivated influenza vaccine. Points from the study as a whole: Few new T cells, the authors suggested, are recruited by each seasonal influenza vaccination.

Each CDR3 protein is one row after TCRdb ran MiXCR on the RT-PCR reads. Counted here are about 240,000 distinct CDR3 sequences, over 9% occurring once; the ten biggest clones make up approximately 8.3%. Looked up from germline, CDR1 is MDHEN and CDR2 is SYDVKM. CDR3 length: 12 residues. Trimming took off 6 bases at V and 3 bases at J, with 9 bases between the two ends. This clonotype showed up many times. Its antigen remains unidentified. This sample comprised non-naive T cells sorted from PBMCs, obtained roughly 2 weeks before vaccination. The origin of this receptor is a man between 45 and 60 years old who received an inactivated influenza vaccine. The J gene is TRBJ2-7, the V gene TRBV28, with D possibly TRBD2 on 6 matching bases. In DNA form, the CDR3 reads TGTGCCAGCAGCCGGGGACTCTACGAGCAGTACTTC. This gives the protein CASSRGLYEQYF.